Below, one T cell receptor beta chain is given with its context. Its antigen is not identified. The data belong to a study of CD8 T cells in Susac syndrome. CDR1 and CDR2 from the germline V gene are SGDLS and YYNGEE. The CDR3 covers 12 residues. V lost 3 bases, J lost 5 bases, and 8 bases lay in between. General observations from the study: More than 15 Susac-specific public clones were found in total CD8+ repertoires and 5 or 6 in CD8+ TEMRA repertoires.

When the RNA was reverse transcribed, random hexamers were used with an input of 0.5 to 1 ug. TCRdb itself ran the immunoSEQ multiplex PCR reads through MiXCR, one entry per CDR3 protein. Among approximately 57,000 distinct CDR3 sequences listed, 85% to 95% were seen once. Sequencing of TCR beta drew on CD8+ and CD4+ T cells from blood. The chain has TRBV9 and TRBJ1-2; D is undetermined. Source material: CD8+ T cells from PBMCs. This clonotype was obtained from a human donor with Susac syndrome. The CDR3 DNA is TGTGCCAGCAGCGCCCGGACTTATGGCTACACCTTC. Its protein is CASSARTYGYTF.